The clone carrying this T cell receptor (beta chain) was counted between two and nine times. This sample was taken from a study of blood T cell repertoires in COVID-19. Study details: Spain, Italy and the United States supplied samples that represented acute and convalescent COVID-19. Nucleic acid was either cDNA or gDNA, and it came from T cells, B-cell-depleted T cells, or PBMCs.

Original methodology: Reference gene primer amplification in the assay estimated nucleated cell counts. Profiled with immunoSEQ multiplex PCR; TCRdb holds only in-frame clones, not every one. The D gene and trimming were derived from the DNA, and the V and J assignments and clone size from that table. The sample shows some 380,000 clones, around 84% of them seen only once. This CDR3 contains 14 residues. The junction had 4 bases not matched to a gene; V was cut back by 1 base and J by 7 bases. CDR1 is KGHSH, CDR2 LQKENI, per germline. The TCR comes from a human donor with acute or convalescent COVID-19. The donor label of this sample is uncertain. Material for sequencing was peripheral blood. The chain couples TRBV18 to TRBJ1-2; 9 bases align to TRBD1. The CDR3 DNA reads TGTGCCAGCTCACCACGGACAGGGGACCTTGGCTACACCTTC. Translating gives CASSPRTGDLGYTF.